A selection of T cell receptor beta chains follows, all from one sample in a study of T cell responses to AZD1222 COVID-19 vaccine. Profiling relied on immunoSEQ multiplex PCR, and the TCRdb table lists in-frame clones only, not all of them. The table includes about 140,000 clones, approximately 90% detected once. The sequencing used peripheral blood, collected 28 days after the second AZD1222 dose. The receptors shown here come from an adult who received the AZD1222 COVID-19 vaccine. The CDR3 runs from the conserved cysteine through the conserved F or W.

j_gene,len,v_gene,CDR3aa
TRBJ2-1,12,TRBV27,CASSRSNNEQFF
TRBJ1-6,13,TRBV27,CARSRDRASPLHF
TRBJ2-7,13,TRBV18,CASSPDRLHEQYF
TRBJ2-7,13,TRBV28,CASNNISPHEQYF
TRBJ2-5,14,TRBV5-1,CASNTGQGLETQYF
TRBJ2-7,16,TRBV13,CASRENPGGGSYEQYF
TRBJ1-5,15,TRBV7-8,CASSLGAYSNQPQHF
TRBJ2-7,13,TRBV7-8,CASGPRDRGQQYF
TRBJ2-7,18,TRBV5-1,CASSLSTSGGTFSYEQYF
TRBJ2-1,17,TRBV24-1,CATSDRQTSGRAFEQFF
TRBJ2-1,15,TRBV18,CASSPETSGSNEQFF
TRBJ2-3,13,TRBV24-1,CAVLAGNTDTQYF
TRBJ2-1,14,TRBV5-1,CASSFGSGSNEQFF
TRBJ2-7,12,TRBV30,CAWSWSGYEQYF
TRBJ2-7,13,TRBV7-2,CASSLRRRDEQYF
TRBJ2-1,15,TRBV5-1,CASSPRQGVTNEQFF
TRBJ1-3,16,TRBV2,CASSESATSSGNTIYF
TRBJ2-3,16,TRBV5-1,CASSATSGGTLDAQYF
TRBJ1-2,22,TRBV6-1,CASSEALSNRYGERGHRYGYTF
TRBJ1-2,14,TRBV7-2,CASSLPGGRGGYTF
TRBJ2-1,14,TRBV29-1,CSADQGGSYNEQFF
TRBJ1-3,15,TRBV6-6,CASSRDRYSGNTIYF
TRBJ2-1,15,TRBV7-8,CASSFSGGVQNEQFF
TRBJ2-4,19,TRBV5-6,CASSLARGQNPVAKNIQYF
TRBJ2-1,19,TRBV11-2,CASSLDPEASASYFNEQFF
TRBJ1-1,13,TRBV30,CAWSARGGTEAFF
TRBJ1-1,16,TRBV18,CASSPNSVGANTEAFF
TRBJ2-6,17,TRBV18,CASSPQGGDAGANVLTF
TRBJ2-1,17,TRBV7-3,CASSLTLLGTSRNEQFF